This passage covers 29 T cell receptor beta chains from one sample sequenced in a study of T cell responses to AZD1222 COVID-19 vaccine. Data came from immunoSEQ multiplex PCR; TCRdb stores just in-frame clones and leaves some out. Of about 100,000 clones listed, 89% were seen once; the top ten hold roughly a sixth. The material was peripheral blood, obtained on day 0 of AZD1222 vaccination. These receptors came from an adult in good health.

The chain employs TRBV11-1 and TRBJ1-2; TRBD1 aligns across 7 bases. The V gene's germline CDR1 is SGHAT and CDR2 FQDESV (reference sequence). The CDR3 runs 15 residues. V shed 1 base, J shed 4 bases, and the junction held 6 bases outside the gene matches. CDR3 coding DNA: TGTGCCAGCAGCTTAGGAGGGGGCGTCGGCTATGGCTACACCTTC. It specifies CASSLGGGVGYGYTF.

This chain joins TRBV11-2 and TRBJ1-2; D call uncertain. Trimming removed 0 bases at V and 2 bases at J, with 13 bases between. CDR3 length: 16 amino acids. Germline CDR1 is SGHAT and CDR2 is FQNNGV. The CDR3 sequence is CASSLDWGVGNYGYTF. The CDR3 nucleotides read TGTGCCAGCAGCTTAGATTGGGGAGTGGGGAACTATGGCTACACCTTC.

The chain joins TRBV6-5 to TRBJ2-5, with 11 nucleotides matching TRBD2. Trimming at V came to 10 bases and at J to 7 bases, leaving 11 bases not matched to a gene. This CDR3 region has 14 residues. Looked up from germline, CDR1 is MNHEY and CDR2 is SVGAGI. The CDR3, as DNA: TGTGCCACCATAGCGGGGGGGAACGTTGGGACCCAGTACTTC. Protein sequence: CATIAGGNVGTQYF.

The chain recombines TRBV7-9 with TRBJ1-1, with 7 positions matching TRBD1. CDR1 and CDR2 from the germline V gene are SEHNR and FQNEAQ (reference sequence). The CDR3 covers 14 residues. V shed 0 bases and J 5 bases; nucleotides not matched to a gene: 3. The DNA of the CDR3 is TGTGCCAGCAGCTTAGCCGGACAGGTTACTGAAGCTTTCTTT. This codes for CASSLAGQVTEAFF.

V gene TRBV5-6 combines with J gene TRBJ1-1, with D perhaps matching TRBD1 (5 bases). Germline V gene lookup returns CDR1 SGHDT and CDR2 YYEEEE. Trimming shortened V by 3 bases and J by 1 base, and 10 bases separated the two germline ends. The CDR3 has 14 amino acids. CDR3: CASSSGGANTEAFF. CDR3 sequence (DNA): TGTGCCAGCAGCTCAGGAGGGGCGAACACTGAAGCTTTCTTT.

V usage is TRBV4-2 and J usage is TRBJ2-7, with D tentatively TRBD1 or TRBD2 (5 bases each). This CDR3 contains 15 residues. V shed 4 bases and J shed 2 bases, with 15 bases lying between them. Germline CDR1 and CDR2: LGHNA and YNFKEQ. CDR3 DNA: TGTGCCAGCAGCCCGGAGTGGGGGTTAACCTACGAGCAGTACTTC. Encoded protein: CASSPEWGLTYEQYF.

In its sample, this clone was seen once. CDR3 in amino acids: CASSQGRSPGNTIYF. The CDR3 bases are TGCGCCAGCAGCCAAGGACGATCTCCGGGAAACACCATATATTTT. The chain recombines TRBV4-1 with TRBJ1-3; the D is unclear. Trimming pared 1 base from V and 4 bases from J, leaving 11 bases between. The CDR3 is 15 residues long. CDR1 and CDR2 (germline): MGHRA, YSYEKL.

The V call is TRBV19, the J call TRBJ1-1, with a weak D call TRBD1 (5 bases). Trimming stripped 5 bases from V and 6 bases from J, with 16 bases between. The CDR3 spans 14 residues. Germline V gene sequence: CDR1 LNHDA, CDR2 SQIVND (reference sequence). CDR3 bases: TGTGCCAGTAGTGCTCACTCCGGGACGGCTGAAGCTTTCTTT. This gives the protein CASSAHSGTAEAFF.

The chain links TRBV5-1 to TRBJ2-7, with TRBD1 matching 9 bases. The CDR3 sequence is 19 residues long. The germline CDR1 and CDR2 sequences are SGHRS and YFSETQ. V lost 3 bases to trimming and J lost 5 bases; unmatched junction nucleotides: 21. The CDR3 DNA follows: TGCGCCAGCAGCTCGATTTTGGTGGGTACCGGGACAGGGAGGGACGAGCAGTACTTC. Translating it yields CASSSILVGTGTGRDEQYF.

V usage is TRBV4-1 and J usage is TRBJ2-1; the D gene could be TRBD1 or TRBD2 (5 bases each). CDR1 and CDR2 from the germline V gene are MGHRA and YSYEKL. V shed 1 base and J shed 4 bases, with 11 bases lying between them. CDR3 length: 15 amino acids. The CDR3 sequence is CASSQGGYEYNEQFF. CDR3 sequence (DNA): TGCGCCAGCAGCCAAGGGGGGTATGAGTACAATGAGCAGTTCTTC.

V is TRBV5-1 and J is TRBJ1-1, with D unclear. The CDR3 consists of 14 residues. V was cut by 3 bases and J by 5 bases, with 14 bases left in between. CDR1 and CDR2 (germline): SGHRS, YFSETQ. CDR3 in amino acids: CASSSAPALTEAFF. CDR3 sequence (DNA): TGCGCCAGCAGCTCGGCCCCTGCATTAACTGAAGCTTTCTTT.

The J gene is TRBJ1-2, the V gene TRBV19; 8 bases fit TRBD1. Germline CDR1 LNHDA, CDR2 SQIVND (reference sequence). The CDR3 totals 12 residues. The V segment lost 1 base and the J segment 8 bases; nucleotides outside the gene matches: 0. The CDR3 region is CASSIAGGGYTF. CDR3 coding DNA: TGTGCCAGTAGTATAGCAGGGGGCGGCTACACCTTC.

V and J are TRBV2 and TRBJ1-5; 7 nucleotides agree with TRBD1. CDR1 SNHLY and CDR2 FYNNEI come from the germline V gene. This CDR3 spans 15 amino acids. Unmatched junction bases numbered 4, after V lost 5 bases and J lost 0 bases. The CDR3 bases are TGTGCCAGCAGTTCGACAGGGAATAGCAATCAGCCCCAGCATTTT. This sequence encodes CASSSTGNSNQPQHF.

The rearrangement uses TRBV9 and TRBJ1-5; D ambiguous. The CDR3 runs 14 residues. The germline V gene encodes CDR1 SGDLS and CDR2 YYNGEE. Between the trimmed V and J ends, which lost 4 bases and 2 bases, there was a span of 10 bases. DNA of the CDR3: TGTGCCAGCAGCCTCGAGGCCGGCAATCAGCCCCAGCATTTT. It codes for CASSLEAGNQPQHF.

The chain links TRBV3-1 (or the pseudogene TRBV3-2) to TRBJ2-2; possible D gene TRBD1, 5 bases. The CDR3 is 13 amino acids. CDR1 is LGHDT and CDR2 is YNNKEL in the germline V gene (reference sequence). V was trimmed by 1 base and J by 7 bases, leaving 7 bases between them. The CDR3 loop reads CASSQGQGGELFF. In DNA, the CDR3 is TGTGCCAGCAGCCAAGGGCAGGGCGGGGAGCTGTTTTTT.

The chain employs TRBV28 and TRBJ2-5; TRBD2 aligns across 8 bases. V lost 6 bases and J lost 5; bases outside the gene matches: 5. Germline V gene lookup returns CDR1 MDHEN and CDR2 SYDVKM. There are 13 residues in the CDR3. The CDR3 sequence: CASRTSGRETQYF. The DNA for the CDR3 is TGTGCCAGCAGAACTAGCGGTCGGGAGACCCAGTACTTC.

V and J are TRBV4-2 and TRBJ2-7; D may be TRBD2 (6 bases). From germline, CDR1 is LGHNA and CDR2 YNFKEQ. Trimming shortened V by 0 bases and J by 0 bases, and 12 bases separated the two germline ends. There are 16 residues in the CDR3. This CDR3 is CASSQEEGSPSYEQYF. CDR3 in DNA: TGTGCCAGCAGCCAAGAGGAGGGTAGTCCCTCCTACGAGCAGTACTTC.

A single count supports this clone. The chain couples TRBV7-3 to TRBJ2-2; either TRBD1 or TRBD2 may fit D (5 bases each). With 1 base removed from V and 1 base from J, the gap between germline ends came to 7 bases. This CDR3 spans 15 amino acids. The germline CDR1 and CDR2 sequences are SGHTA and FQGTGA. In DNA, the CDR3 is TGTGCCAGCAGCTTAAGTGGGGGGAACACCGGGGAGCTGTTTTTT. Translation gives CASSLSGGNTGELFF. The full variable domain, completed using reference TRBV7-3 and TRBJ2-2, is GAGVSQTPSNKVTEKGKYVELRCDPISGHTALYWYRQSLGQGPEFLIYFQGTGAADDSGLPNDRFFAVRPEGSVSTLKIQRTERGDSAVYLCASSLSGGNTGELFFGEGSRLTVL.

This clone was counted once. The chain couples TRBV2 to TRBJ2-7; 13 bases map to TRBD2. Trimming removed 0 bases from V and 9 bases from J; junction bases left unmatched: 5. This CDR3 is 15 amino acids long. In germline, CDR1 is SNHLY, CDR2 FYNNEI. The CDR3 here is CASSEAPGLAGVQYF. CDR3 sequence (DNA): TGTGCCAGCAGTGAAGCCCCAGGACTAGCGGGGGTGCAGTACTTC.

J is TRBJ1-3 and V is TRBV19; no clear D. CDR1 LNHDA and CDR2 SQIVND come from the germline V gene (reference sequence). The CDR3 is 13 amino acids. The V and J ends lost 10 bases and 0 bases respectively, with 10 bases between them. The CDR3 is CATVGYSGNTIYF. Here the CDR3 DNA reads TGTGCCACTGTGGGTTACTCTGGAAACACCATATATTTT.

V is TRBV18 and J is TRBJ2-5; D is perhaps TRBD1 (6 bases). Germline CDR1 KGHSH, CDR2 LQKENI. There are 16 residues in the CDR3. Trimming took 4 bases from V and 2 from J, leaving 17 bases between them. DNA for the CDR3: TGTGCCAGCTCACTTCTCCTACAGGGCCCTCAAGAGACCCAGTACTTC. Residues: CASSLLLQGPQETQYF.

V is TRBV7-9 and J is TRBJ2-5; 9 nucleotides agree with TRBD1. Germline V gene lookup returns CDR1 SEHNR and CDR2 FQNEAQ (reference sequence). V lost 5 bases to trimming and J lost 5 bases; unmatched junction nucleotides: 12. This CDR3 region has 16 residues. Here the CDR3 reads CASSRTTGQGGETQYF. The CDR3 DNA is TGTGCCAGCAGCCGGACCACGGGACAGGGAGGGGAGACCCAGTACTTC.

The CDR3: CASSRPPGGRNGYTF. The CDR3 bases are TGTGCCAGCAGCAGACCGCCTGGGGGGCGGAATGGCTACACCTTC. V usage is TRBV21-1 and J usage is TRBJ1-2. TRBV21-1 is termed a pseudogene. The CDR3 contains 15 residues.

The chain recombines TRBV7-8 with TRBJ1-6; no reliable D call. V was trimmed by 3 bases and J by 7 bases, leaving 10 bases between them. The CDR3 consists of 14 residues. Germline values: CDR1 SGHVS, CDR2 FQNEAQ. The CDR3 bases are TGTGCCAGCAGCTTGCGGGCCACCAATTCACCCCTCCACTTT. This translates into CASSLRATNSPLHF.

The chain employs TRBV9 and TRBJ1-2; no clear D gene. This CDR3 comprises 14 residues. Trimming shortened V by 4 bases and J by 3 bases, and 13 bases separated the two germline ends. Germline assignment: CDR1 SGDLS and CDR2 YYNGEE. This chain's CDR3 is CASSSKVDDYGYTF. The CDR3 DNA reads as TGTGCCAGCAGCTCCAAGGTTGACGACTATGGCTACACCTTC.

Turning to this clone: The conserved phenylalanine or tryptophan normally closing the CDR3 is absent here, so this likely arose from a read error. This chain uses TRBV7-9 with TRBJ1-6; the match to TRBD1 covers 8 bases. CDR3 length: 15 residues. The germline gives CDR1 SEHNR, CDR2 FQNEAQ (reference sequence). Losses at the gene ends were 1 base for V and 10 bases for J; bases not matched to a gene: 6. The CDR3 DNA reads TGTGCCAGCAGCTTAGGACAGGGGATGAAATCACCCCTCCACCTT. Its translation is CASSLGQGMKSPLHL.

V gene TRBV4-1 combines with J gene TRBJ2-5, with D unresolved. V was cut by 0 bases and J by 5 bases, with 10 bases left in between. The V gene's germline CDR1 is MGHRA and CDR2 YSYEKL. The CDR3 contains 14 residues. The CDR3 spells CASSQEGALETQYF. The CDR3 region has the DNA TGCGCCAGCAGCCAAGAGGGTGCTCTTGAGACCCAGTACTTC.

This chain joins TRBV25-1 and TRBJ1-2; 10 bases align to TRBD1. Trimming cost V 8 bases and J 4 bases; bases outside gene matches: 7. This CDR3 contains 14 residues. Germline V CDR1 and CDR2: MGHDK, SYGVNS. The CDR3 DNA follows: TGTGCCAGCTCGGACAGGGGGGCGGGCTATGGCTACACCTTC. As protein: CASSDRGAGYGYTF.

The chain couples TRBV11-3 to TRBJ1-6, with D possibly matching TRBD1 (5 bases). This CDR3 is 14 amino acids long. V lost 4 bases to trimming and J lost 7 bases, with 11 bases between them. The germline CDR1 and CDR2 sequences are SGHNT and YENEEA. Written as DNA, the CDR3 is TGTGCCAGCAGCTCCGGGACCAACAATTCACCCCTCCACTTT. It is translated as CASSSGTNNSPLHF.